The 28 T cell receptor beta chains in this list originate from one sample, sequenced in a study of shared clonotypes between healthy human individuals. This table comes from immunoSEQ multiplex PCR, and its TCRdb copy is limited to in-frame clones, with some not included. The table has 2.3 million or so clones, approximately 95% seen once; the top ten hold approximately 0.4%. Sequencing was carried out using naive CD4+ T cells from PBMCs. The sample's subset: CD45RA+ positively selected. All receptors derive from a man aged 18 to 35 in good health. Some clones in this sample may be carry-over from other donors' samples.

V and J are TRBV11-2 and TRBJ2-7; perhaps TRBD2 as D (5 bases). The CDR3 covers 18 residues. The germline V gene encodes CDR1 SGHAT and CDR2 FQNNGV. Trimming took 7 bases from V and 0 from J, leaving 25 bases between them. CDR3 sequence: CASIPGPGRAKSSYEQYF. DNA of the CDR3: TGTGCCAGCATCCCCGGTCCGGGAAGGGCAAAATCCTCCTACGAGCAGTACTTC.

The DNA of the CDR3 is TGTGCCAGCTCACCATATGGGTCGAACACCGGGGAGCTGTTTTTT. It is translated as CASSPYGSNTGELFF. The chain carries TRBV18 and TRBJ2-2; the D is unclear. The CDR3 totals 15 residues. V was trimmed by 2 bases and J by 0 bases, leaving 7 bases between them. In germline, CDR1 is KGHSH, CDR2 LQKENI. The whole variable domain, remainder taken from reference TRBV18 and TRBJ2-2, is NAGVMQNPRHLVRRRGQEARLRCSPMKGHSHVYWYRQLPEEGLKFMVYLQKENIIDESGMPKERFSAEFPKEGPSILRIQQVVRGDSAAYFCASSPYGSNTGELFFGEGSRLTVL.

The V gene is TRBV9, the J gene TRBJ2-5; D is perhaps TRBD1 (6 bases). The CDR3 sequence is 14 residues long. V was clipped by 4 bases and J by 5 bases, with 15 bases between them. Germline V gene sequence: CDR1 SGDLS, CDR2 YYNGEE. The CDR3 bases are TGTGCCAGCAGCCTCCCAGGGGTTCGCGAGACCCAGTACTTC. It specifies CASSLPGVRETQYF. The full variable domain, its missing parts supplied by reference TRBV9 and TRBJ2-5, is DSGVTQTPKHLITATGQRVTLRCSPRSGDLSVYWYQQSLDQGLQFLIQYYNGEERAKGNILERFSAQQFPDLHSELNLSSLELGDSALYFCASSLPGVRETQYFGPGTRLLVL.

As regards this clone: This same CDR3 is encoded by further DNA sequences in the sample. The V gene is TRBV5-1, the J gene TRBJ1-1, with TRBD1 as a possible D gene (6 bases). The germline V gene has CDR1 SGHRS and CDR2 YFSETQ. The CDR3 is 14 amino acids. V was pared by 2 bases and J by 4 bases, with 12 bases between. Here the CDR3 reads CASSFSRGGTEAFF. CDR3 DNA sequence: TGCGCCAGCAGCTTCTCCAGGGGAGGCACTGAAGCTTTCTTT.

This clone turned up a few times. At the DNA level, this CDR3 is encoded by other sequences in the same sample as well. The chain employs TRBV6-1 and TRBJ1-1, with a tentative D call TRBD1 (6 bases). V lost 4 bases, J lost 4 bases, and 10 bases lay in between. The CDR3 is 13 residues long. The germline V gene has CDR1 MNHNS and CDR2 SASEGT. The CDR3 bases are TGTGCCAGCAGTGTCAGGGGTTTCACTGAAGCTTTCTTT. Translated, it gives CASSVRGFTEAFF.

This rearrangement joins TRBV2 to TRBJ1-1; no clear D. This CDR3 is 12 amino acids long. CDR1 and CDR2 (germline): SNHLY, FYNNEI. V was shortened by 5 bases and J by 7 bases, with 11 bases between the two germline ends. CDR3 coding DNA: TGTGCCAGCAGTCGTGCCGGGATTGAAGCTTTCTTT. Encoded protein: CASSRAGIEAFF.

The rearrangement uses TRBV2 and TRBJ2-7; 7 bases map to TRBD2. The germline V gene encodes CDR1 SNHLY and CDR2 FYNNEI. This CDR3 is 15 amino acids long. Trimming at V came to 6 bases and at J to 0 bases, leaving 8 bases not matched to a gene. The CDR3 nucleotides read TGTGCCAGCAGAATGGGGCGGGGGAGCTCCTACGAGCAGTACTTC. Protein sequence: CASRMGRGSSYEQYF.

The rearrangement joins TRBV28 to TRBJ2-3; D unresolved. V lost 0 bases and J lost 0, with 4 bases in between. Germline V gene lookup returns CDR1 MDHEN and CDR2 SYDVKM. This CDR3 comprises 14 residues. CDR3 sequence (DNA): TGTGCCAGCAGTTTATGGTCTAGCACAGATACGCAGTATTTT. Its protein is CASSLWSSTDTQYF. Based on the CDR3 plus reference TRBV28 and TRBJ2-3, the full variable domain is DVKVTQSSRYLVKRTGEKVFLECVQDMDHENMFWYRQDPGLGLRLIYFSYDVKMKEKGDIPEGYSVSREKKERFSLILESASTNQTSMYLCASSLWSSTDTQYFGPGTRLTVL.

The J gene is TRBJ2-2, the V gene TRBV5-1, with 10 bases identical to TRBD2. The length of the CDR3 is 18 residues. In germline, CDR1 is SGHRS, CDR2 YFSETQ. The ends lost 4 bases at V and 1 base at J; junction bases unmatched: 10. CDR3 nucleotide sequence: TGCGCCAGCAGCCAACCCCTAGCGGGAGATTGGAACACCGGGGAGCTGTTTTTT. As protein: CASSQPLAGDWNTGELFF.

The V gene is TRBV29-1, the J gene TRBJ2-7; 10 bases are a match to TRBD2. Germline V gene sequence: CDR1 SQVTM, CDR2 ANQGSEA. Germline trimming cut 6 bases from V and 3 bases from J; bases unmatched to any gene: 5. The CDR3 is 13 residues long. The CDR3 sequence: CSVQAGGGYEQYF. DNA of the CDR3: TGCAGCGTCCAAGCGGGAGGGGGCTACGAGCAGTACTTC.

Here the CDR3 DNA reads TGTGCCAGCAGTGAAATTAGCGGGGGTTTAGGTGAGCAGTTCTTC. This encodes CASSEISGGLGEQFF. The genes are TRBV2 and TRBJ2-1; 9 nucleotides line up with TRBD2. V was pared by 2 bases and J by 9 bases, with 8 bases of the junction left unmatched. The germline gives CDR1 SNHLY, CDR2 FYNNEI. The CDR3 loop spans 15 amino acids.

The CDR3 sequence: CASSVRTSGISYNEQFF. Here the CDR3 DNA reads TGTGCCAGCAGCGTAAGGACTAGCGGAATCTCCTACAATGAGCAGTTCTTC. The V and J genes are TRBV9 and TRBJ2-1; 10 bases agree with TRBD2. With V trimmed by 1 base and J by 0 bases, 4 bases remained unmatched. CDR1 and CDR2 from the germline V gene are SGDLS and YYNGEE. There are 17 residues in the CDR3.

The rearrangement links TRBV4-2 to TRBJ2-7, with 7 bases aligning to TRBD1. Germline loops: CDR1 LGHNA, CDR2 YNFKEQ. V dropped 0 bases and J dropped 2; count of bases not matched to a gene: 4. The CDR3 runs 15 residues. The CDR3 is CASSQEARGTYEQYF. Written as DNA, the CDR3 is TGTGCCAGCAGCCAAGAGGCCAGGGGGACCTACGAGCAGTACTTC.

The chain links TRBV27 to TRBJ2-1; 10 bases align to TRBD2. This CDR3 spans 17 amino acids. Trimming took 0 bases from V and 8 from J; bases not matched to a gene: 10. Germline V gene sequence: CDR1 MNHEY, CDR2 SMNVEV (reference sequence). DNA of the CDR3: TGTGCCAGCAGTTTATCTTTACTAGCGGGATTTTTCGATGAGCAGTTCTTC. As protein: CASSLSLLAGFFDEQFF.

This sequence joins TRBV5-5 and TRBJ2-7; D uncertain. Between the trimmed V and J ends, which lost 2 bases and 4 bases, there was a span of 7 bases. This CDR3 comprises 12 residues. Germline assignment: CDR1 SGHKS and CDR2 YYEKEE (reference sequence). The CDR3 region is CASSFSQYEQYF. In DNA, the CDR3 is TGTGCCAGCAGCTTCTCGCAGTACGAGCAGTACTTC.

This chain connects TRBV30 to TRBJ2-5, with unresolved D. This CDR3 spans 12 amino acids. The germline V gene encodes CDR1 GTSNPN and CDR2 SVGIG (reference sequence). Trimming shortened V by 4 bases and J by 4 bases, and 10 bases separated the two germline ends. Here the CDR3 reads CAWMLERETQYF. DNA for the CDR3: TGTGCCTGGATGCTGGAACGAGAGACCCAGTACTTC.

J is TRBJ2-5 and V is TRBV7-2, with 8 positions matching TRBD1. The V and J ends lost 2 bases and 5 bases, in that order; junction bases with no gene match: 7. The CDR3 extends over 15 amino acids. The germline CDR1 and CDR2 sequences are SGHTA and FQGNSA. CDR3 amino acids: CASSLLRQGMETQYF. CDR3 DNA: TGTGCCAGCAGCTTACTCAGACAGGGGATGGAGACCCAGTACTTC.

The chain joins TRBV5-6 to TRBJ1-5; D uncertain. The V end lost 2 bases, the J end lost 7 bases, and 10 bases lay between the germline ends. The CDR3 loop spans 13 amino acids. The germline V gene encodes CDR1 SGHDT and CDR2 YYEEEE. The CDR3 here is CASSFGRRQPQHF. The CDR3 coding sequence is TGTGCCAGCAGCTTCGGACGGCGCCAGCCCCAGCATTTT.

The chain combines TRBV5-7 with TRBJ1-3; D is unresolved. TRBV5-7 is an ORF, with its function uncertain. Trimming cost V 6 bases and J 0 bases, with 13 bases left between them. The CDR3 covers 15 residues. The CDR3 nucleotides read TGTGCCAGCATCCGTCCCCGTTACTCTGGAAACACCATATATTTT. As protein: CASIRPRYSGNTIYF.

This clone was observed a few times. CDR3 bases: TGTGCCTGGAGTCAGAAGGGCAGAGCTTTCTTT. It specifies CAWSQKGRAFF. This chain links TRBV30 with TRBJ1-1; D ambiguous. Trimming removed 2 bases from V and 10 bases from J, with 11 bases in between. CDR1 and CDR2 from the germline V gene are GTSNPN and SVGIG (reference sequence). The CDR3 runs 11 residues.

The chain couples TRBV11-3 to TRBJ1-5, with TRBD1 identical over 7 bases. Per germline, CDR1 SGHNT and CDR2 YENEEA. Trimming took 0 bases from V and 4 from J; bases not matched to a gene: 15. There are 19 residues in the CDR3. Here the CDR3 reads CASSLEGIGRGNRNQPQHF. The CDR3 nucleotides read TGTGCCAGCAGCTTAGAGGGTATTGGCAGGGGGAATAGGAATCAGCCCCAGCATTTT.

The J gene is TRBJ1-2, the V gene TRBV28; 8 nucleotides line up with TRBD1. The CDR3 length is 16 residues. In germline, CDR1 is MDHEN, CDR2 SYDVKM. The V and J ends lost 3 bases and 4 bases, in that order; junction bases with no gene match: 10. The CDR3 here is CASSFWASQGGYGYTF. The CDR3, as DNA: TGTGCCAGCAGTTTTTGGGCCTCACAGGGGGGCTATGGCTACACCTTC.

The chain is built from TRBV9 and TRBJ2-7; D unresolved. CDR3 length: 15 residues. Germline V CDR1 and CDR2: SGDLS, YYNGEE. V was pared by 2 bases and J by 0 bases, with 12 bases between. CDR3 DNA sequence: TGTGCCAGCAGCGTTCGCTCAGGCAGCTCCTACGAGCAGTACTTC. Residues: CASSVRSGSSYEQYF.

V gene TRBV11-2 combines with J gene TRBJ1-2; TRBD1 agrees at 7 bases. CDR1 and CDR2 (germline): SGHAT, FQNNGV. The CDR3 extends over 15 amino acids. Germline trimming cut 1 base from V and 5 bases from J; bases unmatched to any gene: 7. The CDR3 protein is CASSLVEGARYGYTF. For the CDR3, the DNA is TGTGCCAGCAGCTTAGTTGAGGGGGCGCGATATGGCTACACCTTC.

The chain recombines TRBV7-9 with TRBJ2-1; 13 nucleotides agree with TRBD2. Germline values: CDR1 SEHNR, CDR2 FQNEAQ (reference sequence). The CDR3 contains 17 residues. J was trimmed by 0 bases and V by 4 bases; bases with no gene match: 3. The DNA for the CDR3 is TGTGCCAGCAGCTCCGGGACTAGCGGGGCCTCCTACAATGAGCAGTTCTTC. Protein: CASSSGTSGASYNEQFF. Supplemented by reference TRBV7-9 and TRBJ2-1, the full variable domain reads DTGVSQNPRHKITKRGQNVTFRCDPISEHNRLYWYRQTLGQGPEFLTYFQNEAQLEKSRLLSDRFSAERPKGSFSTLEIQRTEQGDSAMYLCASSSGTSGASYNEQFFGPGTRLTVL.

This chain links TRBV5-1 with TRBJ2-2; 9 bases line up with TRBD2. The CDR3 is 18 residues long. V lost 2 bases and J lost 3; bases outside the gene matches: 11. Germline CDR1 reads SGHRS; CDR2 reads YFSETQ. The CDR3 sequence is CASSLLISGRDYTGELFF. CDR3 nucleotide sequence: TGCGCCAGCAGCTTATTAATTAGCGGGAGAGATTACACCGGGGAGCTGTTTTTT. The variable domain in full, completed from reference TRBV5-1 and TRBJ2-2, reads KAGVTQTPRYLIKTRGQQVTLSCSPISGHRSVSWYQQTPGQGLQFLFEYFSETQRNKGNFPGRFSGRQFSNSRSEMNVSTLELGDSALYLCASSLLISGRDYTGELFFGEGSRLTVL.

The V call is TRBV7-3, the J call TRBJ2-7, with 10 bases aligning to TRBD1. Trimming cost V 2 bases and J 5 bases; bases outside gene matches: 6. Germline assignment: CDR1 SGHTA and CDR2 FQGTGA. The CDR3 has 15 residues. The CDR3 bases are TGTGCCAGCAGCTTATTAGGGACAGGGGTCCACGAGCAGTACTTC. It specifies CASSLLGTGVHEQYF.

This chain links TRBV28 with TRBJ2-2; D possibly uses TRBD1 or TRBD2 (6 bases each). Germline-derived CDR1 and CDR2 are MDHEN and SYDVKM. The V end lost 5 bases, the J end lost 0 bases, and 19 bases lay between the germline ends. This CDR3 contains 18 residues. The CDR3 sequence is CASSLTPPGAANTGELFF. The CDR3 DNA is TGTGCCAGCAGTCTAACCCCCCCGGGGGCGGCGAACACCGGGGAGCTGTTTTTT.